This T cell receptor beta chain was recorded in a study of blood T cell repertoires in COVID-19. This CDR3 is 12 amino acids long. Original methodology: Estimated nucleated cell counts came from reference gene primer amplification. This table comes from immunoSEQ multiplex PCR, and its TCRdb copy is limited to in-frame clones, with some not included. V and J calls and clone size come straight from that table; D and trimming were deduced from the DNA. The sample includes about 280,000 clones, about nine tenths of them seen just once. Sequenced: peripheral blood. The TCR comes from a woman aged 30 to 39 with COVID-19, enrolled during active disease. The chain links TRBV21-1 to TRBJ1-1. TRBV21-1 is deemed a pseudogene. CDR3 region: CASGRYHTEAFF. CDR3 in DNA: TGTGCCAGCGGGAGGTATCACACTGAAGCTTTCTTT.